The clone carrying this T cell receptor (beta chain) has only a few counts. These data are taken from a study of blood T cell repertoires in COVID-19. For the study at large: COVID-19 samples from acute and convalescent phases originated in the United States, Italy and Spain. PBMCs, B-cell-depleted T cells, or T cells were the source of the cDNA or gDNA that made up the material.

Study processing details: Amplification of reference gene primers was used by the study to estimate nucleated cell counts. Sequencing was performed with immunoSEQ multiplex PCR; in TCRdb, only in-frame clones are kept and a portion is missing. D and trimming come from the DNA, and the V and J calls and clone size come from that table. The table shows tens of thousands of clones, with 74% occurring only once. CDR1 and CDR2 from the germline V gene are GTSNPN and SVGIG (reference sequence). Germline trimming cut 4 bases from V and 3 bases from J; bases unmatched to any gene: 4. The CDR3 runs 15 residues.

This TCR derives from a human donor with acute or convalescent COVID-19. The donor label of this sample is uncertain. The sequenced sample was peripheral blood. The chain recombines TRBV30 with TRBJ2-3, with TRBD2 matching over 13 bases. The CDR3 DNA follows: TGTGCCTGGACCCGGACTAGCGGGAGAACAGATACGCAGTATTTT. Residues: CAWTRTSGRTDTQYF.